The 23 T cell receptor beta chains reported below all come from one sample, sequenced in a study of cytomegalovirus exposure and HLA in healthy donors (dated by TCRdb to the late 2010s). Libraries came from the immunoSEQ multiplex PCR assay. TCRdb took over this immuneACCESS table, retaining in-frame rearrangements with V and J assigned. Such tables are incomplete; in checked studies, under half of the missing clones stem from an unresolved V gene, and the remainder is unexplained. This sample gives 220,000 or so clones in total; around 87% of them show up just once. Approximately 2% of the sample belongs to the ten largest clones. Sequencing input: PBMCs. The receptors here all came from a woman under 30 in good health and CMV-seropositive.

This clone came up once. The rearrangement links TRBV4-1 to TRBJ1-3; D gene uncertain. Germline CDR1 MGHRA, CDR2 YSYEKL. Trimming took off 2 bases at V and 4 bases at J, with 21 bases between the two ends. The CDR3 has 18 residues. CDR3 bases: TGCGCCAGCAGCCAAAACCGACATCCTTCGGCGGGCGGAAACACCATATATTTT. Translating it yields CASSQNRHPSAGGNTIYF.

V gene TRBV19 combines with J gene TRBJ2-2, with 7 positions matching TRBD2. The germline V gene has CDR1 LNHDA and CDR2 SQIVND (reference sequence). This CDR3 contains 15 residues. J was trimmed by 4 bases and V by 3 bases; bases with no gene match: 5. CDR3 residues: CASSILSGTTGELFF. CDR3 DNA sequence: TGTGCCAGTAGTATCCTCAGCGGGACCACCGGGGAGCTGTTTTTT.

The chain joins TRBV6-6 to TRBJ1-1; D is possibly TRBD1 (5 bases). This CDR3 has 15 amino acids. CDR1 is MNHNY and CDR2 is SVGAGI in the germline V gene (reference sequence). V lost 0 bases to trimming and J lost 5 bases, with 13 bases between them. CDR3: CASSYSGWAGTEAFF. CDR3 DNA sequence: TGTGCCAGCAGTTACTCCGGGTGGGCAGGGACTGAAGCTTTCTTT.

V and J are TRBV7-9 and TRBJ1-5; D perhaps matches TRBD1 (5 bases). Germline CDR1 and CDR2: SEHNR and FQNEAQ (reference sequence). Trimming removed 5 bases at V and 0 bases at J, with 8 bases between. The CDR3 totals 14 residues. The CDR3 bases are TGTGCCAGCAGCCCGACAGATAGCAATCAGCCCCAGCATTTT. Translating it yields CASSPTDSNQPQHF.

This clone has more than one count but fewer than ten. In DNA, the CDR3 is TGCGCCAGCAGTGAGGGTCCTAGCTCCTACGAGCAGTACTTC. Translating gives CASSEGPSSYEQYF. V usage is TRBV10-1 and J usage is TRBJ2-7; D ambiguous. V lost 2 bases to trimming and J lost 0 bases, with 8 bases between them. Per the germline V gene, CDR1 is WNHNN and CDR2 is SYGVQD (reference sequence). The CDR3 covers 14 residues.

This chain links TRBV28 with TRBJ1-1, with unresolved D. CDR1 MDHEN and CDR2 SYDVKM come from the germline V gene. Trimming pared 8 bases from V and 6 bases from J, leaving 16 bases between. This CDR3 has 13 residues. CDR3 in amino acids: CASSTGSRPEAFF. The CDR3 nucleotides read TGTGCCAGCTCTACGGGGTCACGACCTGAAGCTTTCTTT.

This clone came up once. The chain employs TRBV7-2 and TRBJ1-5, with TRBD1 matching over 7 bases. Germline trimming cut 1 base from V and 3 bases from J; bases unmatched to any gene: 6. Germline V gene sequence: CDR1 SGHTA, CDR2 FQGNSA. The CDR3 totals 16 residues. The CDR3 DNA sequence: TGTGCCAGCAGCTTAGTAGGGGGCAGGGTCAATCAGCCCCAGCATTTT. This sequence encodes CASSLVGGRVNQPQHF.

This clone was detected a few times. DNA for the CDR3: TGCGCCAGCAGCCAAGAATATACTACTGGCCATGGCTACACCTTC. This codes for CASSQEYTTGHGYTF. V and J are TRBV4-1 and TRBJ1-2; D is unresolved. V was trimmed by 0 bases and J by 6 bases, leaving 14 bases between them. The germline CDR1 and CDR2 sequences are MGHRA and YSYEKL. CDR3 length: 15 residues.

The chain employs TRBV11-2 and TRBJ2-1, with 7 nucleotides matching TRBD2. The trim removed 0 bases at V and 9 bases at J, leaving 2 bases unmatched. CDR3 length: 13 amino acids. Germline V gene lookup returns CDR1 SGHAT and CDR2 FQNNGV. The CDR3 sequence: CASSLDGGGEQFF. Here the CDR3 DNA reads TGTGCCAGCAGCTTAGATGGCGGGGGTGAGCAGTTCTTC.

J is TRBJ1-5 and V is TRBV28; 9 bases map to TRBD1. The CDR3 has 15 amino acids. J was trimmed by 7 bases and V by 3 bases; bases with no gene match: 7. The V gene's germline CDR1 is MDHEN and CDR2 SYDVKM. In DNA, the CDR3 is TGTGCCAGCAGTTTGGGACAGGGACTTCGGCAGCCCCAGCATTTT. It yields the protein CASSLGQGLRQPQHF. Full variable domain (outside the CDR3, taken from reference TRBV28 and TRBJ1-5): DVKVTQSSRYLVKRTGEKVFLECVQDMDHENMFWYRQDPGLGLRLIYFSYDVKMKEKGDIPEGYSVSREKKERFSLILESASTNQTSMYLCASSLGQGLRQPQHFGDGTRLSIL.

The rearrangement uses TRBV9 and TRBJ1-5; TRBD1 might be the D (5 bases). Germline V gene sequence: CDR1 SGDLS, CDR2 YYNGEE. CDR3 length: 15 amino acids. V lost 0 bases and J lost 3, with 10 bases in between. In nucleotides, the CDR3 is TGTGCCAGCAGCGTAGGGCAGGGCTCCAATCAGCCCCAGCATTTT. Translating it yields CASSVGQGSNQPQHF.

The chain uses TRBV18 and TRBJ2-7; 8 nucleotides match TRBD1. CDR1 is KGHSH and CDR2 is LQKENI in the germline V gene. V shed 6 bases and J 4 bases; nucleotides not matched to a gene: 8. The CDR3 spans 14 residues. For the CDR3, the DNA is TGTGCCAGCTCCGGTCGCGACAGGGGTTACGAGCAGTACTTC. This sequence encodes CASSGRDRGYEQYF.

V gene TRBV28 combines with J gene TRBJ1-5, with D possibly matching TRBD1 (5 bases). Looked up from germline, CDR1 is MDHEN and CDR2 is SYDVKM. There are 13 residues in the CDR3. V dropped 8 bases and J dropped 5 bases, with 13 bases sitting between them. This CDR3 is CASSNVQDQPQHF. CDR3 bases: TGTGCCAGCTCCAACGTACAGGATCAGCCCCAGCATTTT. Full variable domain (missing parts from reference TRBV28 and TRBJ1-5): DVKVTQSSRYLVKRTGEKVFLECVQDMDHENMFWYRQDPGLGLRLIYFSYDVKMKEKGDIPEGYSVSREKKERFSLILESASTNQTSMYLCASSNVQDQPQHFGDGTRLSIL.

The chain employs TRBV4-1 and TRBJ2-7; 14 bases are a match to TRBD2. The trim removed 2 bases at V and 2 bases at J, leaving 8 bases unmatched. The CDR3 extends over 18 amino acids. Germline CDR1 MGHRA, CDR2 YSYEKL. The DNA of the CDR3 is TGCGCCAGCAGCCAATTGTCAGGGACTAGCGGGAGAGCCTACGAGCAGTACTTC. This codes for CASSQLSGTSGRAYEQYF.

This chain uses TRBV30 with TRBJ1-1, with 9 bases matching TRBD1. Germline V gives CDR1 GTSNPN, CDR2 SVGIG (reference sequence). With V trimmed by 4 bases and J by 9 bases, 15 bases remained unmatched. CDR3 length equals 15 residues. The CDR3 protein is CAWNWDGGDRVKAFF. CDR3 sequence (DNA): TGTGCCTGGAATTGGGATGGAGGGGACAGGGTAAAAGCTTTCTTT.

As to this clone: Other nucleotide sequences in the sample specify the same CDR3. This chain joins TRBV6-5 and TRBJ2-7, with D possibly being TRBD1 (6 bases). With 6 bases removed from V and 4 bases from J, the gap between germline ends came to 16 bases. CDR1 is MNHEY, CDR2 SVGAGI, per germline. This CDR3 contains 14 residues. The CDR3, as DNA: TGTGCCAGCAGCCCACAGGGTGGTAGTTACGAGCAGTACTTC. Encoded protein: CASSPQGGSYEQYF.

The chain uses TRBV15 and TRBJ2-3; 7 bases match TRBD2. This CDR3 comprises 16 residues. V lost 1 base, J lost 4 bases, and 8 bases stayed unmatched. The germline CDR1 and CDR2 sequences are LNHNV and YYDKDF (reference sequence). CDR3 region: CATSRVGGGPSDTQYF. CDR3 nucleotide sequence: TGTGCCACCAGCAGAGTGGGGGGAGGGCCCTCAGATACGCAGTATTTT.

The chain has TRBV27 and TRBJ2-1; 10 bases are shared with TRBD2. Germline assignment: CDR1 MNHEY and CDR2 SMNVEV (reference sequence). V gave up 5 bases and J gave up 4 bases; unmatched junction bases: 14. This CDR3 is 18 amino acids long. The CDR3 sequence is CASSESAEREGGYNEQFF. In nucleotides, the CDR3 is TGTGCCAGCAGTGAATCAGCAGAGCGGGAGGGTGGTTACAATGAGCAGTTCTTC.

The V and J genes are TRBV5-4 and TRBJ1-5; possible D gene TRBD1, 5 bases. V lost 4 bases and J 1 base, leaving 15 bases between the germline ends. The CDR3 contains 16 residues. The V gene's germline CDR1 is SGHNT and CDR2 YYREEE (reference sequence). CDR3 protein: CASSTMDRGSNQPQHF. CDR3 in DNA: TGTGCCAGCAGCACCATGGACCGGGGGAGCAATCAGCCCCAGCATTTT.

The rearrangement uses TRBV5-4 and TRBJ2-7, with a possible D match to TRBD1 (5 bases). This CDR3 has 15 amino acids. Germline loops: CDR1 SGHNT, CDR2 YYREEE (reference sequence). Trimming left V 0 bases short and J 2 bases short, with 12 bases between. The CDR3 nucleotides are TGTGCCAGCAGCTTGGAGGCAGGGAACCCCTACGAGCAGTACTTC. As protein: CASSLEAGNPYEQYF.

The chain recombines TRBV27 with TRBJ2-2; 10 nucleotides match TRBD1. This CDR3 is 16 amino acids long. Germline CDR1 is MNHEY and CDR2 is SMNVEV (reference sequence). The ends lost 6 bases at V and 3 bases at J; junction bases unmatched: 7. The CDR3 DNA is TGTGCCAGCAGCCGGGGGGGACAGGGGTACACCGGGGAGCTGTTTTTT. Translation gives CASSRGGQGYTGELFF.

This clone was found a few times. The rearrangement joins TRBV11-3 to TRBJ2-1; TRBD2 matches 10 bases. Per germline, CDR1 SGHNT and CDR2 YENEEA. This CDR3 has 16 amino acids. V lost 4 bases, J lost 6 bases, and 9 bases stayed unmatched. Here the CDR3 reads CASSSSGRGWGNEQFF. CDR3 nucleotide sequence: TGTGCCAGCAGCTCTAGCGGGAGAGGCTGGGGCAATGAGCAGTTCTTC. Together with reference TRBV11-3 and TRBJ2-1, the CDR3 gives the full variable domain: EAGVVQSPRYKIIEKKQPVAFWCNPISGHNTLYWYLQNLGQGPELLIRYENEEAVDDSQLPKDRFSAERLKGVDSTLKIQPAELGDSAVYLCASSSSGRGWGNEQFFGPGTRLTVL.

The CDR3 coding sequence is TGTGCCAGCAGGTATAGCGGGGCGAACACCGGGGAGCTGTTTTTT. Residues: CASRYSGANTGELFF. The J gene is TRBJ2-2, the V gene TRBV5-4, with TRBD2 matching over 8 bases. This CDR3 comprises 15 residues. CDR1 and CDR2 from the germline V gene are SGHNT and YYREEE (reference sequence). The V and J ends lost 5 bases and 0 bases, in that order; junction bases with no gene match: 3.